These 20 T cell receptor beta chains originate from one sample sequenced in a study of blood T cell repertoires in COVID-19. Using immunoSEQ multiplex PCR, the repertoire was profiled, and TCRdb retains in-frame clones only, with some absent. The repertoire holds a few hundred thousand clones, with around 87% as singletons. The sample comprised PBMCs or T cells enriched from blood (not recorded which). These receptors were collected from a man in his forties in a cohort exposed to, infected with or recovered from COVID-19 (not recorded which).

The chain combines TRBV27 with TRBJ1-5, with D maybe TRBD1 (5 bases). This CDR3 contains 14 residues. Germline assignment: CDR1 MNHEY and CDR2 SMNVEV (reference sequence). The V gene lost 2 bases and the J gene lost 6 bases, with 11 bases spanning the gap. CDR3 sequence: CASSLRQGGQPQHF. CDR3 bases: TGTGCCAGCAGTTTAAGGCAGGGTGGTCAGCCCCAGCATTTT.

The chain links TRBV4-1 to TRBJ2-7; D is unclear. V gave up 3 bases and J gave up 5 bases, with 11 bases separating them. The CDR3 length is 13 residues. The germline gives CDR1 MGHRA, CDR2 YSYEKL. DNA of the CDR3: TGCGCCAGCAGCCAGTACGGTTCCGACGAGCAGTACTTC. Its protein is CASSQYGSDEQYF.

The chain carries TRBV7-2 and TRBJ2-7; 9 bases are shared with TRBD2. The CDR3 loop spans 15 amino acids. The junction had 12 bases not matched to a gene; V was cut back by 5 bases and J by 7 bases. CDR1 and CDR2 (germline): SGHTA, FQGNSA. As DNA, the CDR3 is TGTGCCAGCAGCCCCTATAGCGGGGGCGATAGGGAGCAGTACTTC. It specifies CASSPYSGGDREQYF.

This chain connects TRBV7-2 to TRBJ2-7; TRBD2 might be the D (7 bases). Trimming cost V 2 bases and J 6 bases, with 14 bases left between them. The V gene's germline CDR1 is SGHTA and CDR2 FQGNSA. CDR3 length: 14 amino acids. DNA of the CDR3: TGTGCCAGCAGCTTATACGGGGGGCGGGGCGAGCAGTACTTC. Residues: CASSLYGGRGEQYF.

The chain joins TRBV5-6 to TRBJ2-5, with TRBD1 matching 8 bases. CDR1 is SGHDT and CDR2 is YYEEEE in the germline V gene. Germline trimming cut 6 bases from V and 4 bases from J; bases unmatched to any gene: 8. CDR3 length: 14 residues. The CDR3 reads CASKGQGAGETQYF. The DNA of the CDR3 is TGTGCCAGCAAGGGGCAGGGGGCAGGAGAGACCCAGTACTTC.

This CDR3 is CASSRYRGGYEQYF. CDR3 nucleotides: TGTGCCAGCAGCCGCTACAGGGGAGGCTACGAGCAGTACTTC. The rearrangement joins TRBV11-2 to TRBJ2-7, with a possible D match to TRBD1 (7 bases). V lost 5 bases, J lost 3 bases, and 14 bases lay in between. CDR3 size: 14 residues. Germline values: CDR1 SGHAT, CDR2 FQNNGV.

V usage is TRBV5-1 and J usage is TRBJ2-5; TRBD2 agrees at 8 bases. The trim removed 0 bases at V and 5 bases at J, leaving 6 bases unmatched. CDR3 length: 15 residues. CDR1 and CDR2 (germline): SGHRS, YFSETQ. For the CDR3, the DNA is TGCGCCAGCAGCTTGGCTAGCGGGCTAGGGGAGACCCAGTACTTC. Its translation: CASSLASGLGETQYF. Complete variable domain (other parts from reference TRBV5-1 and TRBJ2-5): KAGVTQTPRYLIKTRGQQVTLSCSPISGHRSVSWYQQTPGQGLQFLFEYFSETQRNKGNFPGRFSGRQFSNSRSEMNVSTLELGDSALYLCASSLASGLGETQYFGPGTRLLVL.

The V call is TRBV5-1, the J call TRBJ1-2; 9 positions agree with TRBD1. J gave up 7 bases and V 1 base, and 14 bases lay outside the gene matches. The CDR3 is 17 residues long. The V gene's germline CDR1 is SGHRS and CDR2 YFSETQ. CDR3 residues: CASSLRGQGGGVAGYTF. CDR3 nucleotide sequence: TGCGCCAGCAGCTTGAGGGGACAGGGAGGGGGAGTCGCTGGCTACACCTTC. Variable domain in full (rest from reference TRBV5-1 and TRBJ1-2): KAGVTQTPRYLIKTRGQQVTLSCSPISGHRSVSWYQQTPGQGLQFLFEYFSETQRNKGNFPGRFSGRQFSNSRSEMNVSTLELGDSALYLCASSLRGQGGGVAGYTFGSGTRLTVV.

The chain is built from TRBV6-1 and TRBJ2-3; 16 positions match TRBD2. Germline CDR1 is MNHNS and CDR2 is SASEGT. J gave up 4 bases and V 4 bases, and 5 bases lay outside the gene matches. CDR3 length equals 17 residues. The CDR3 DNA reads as TGTGCCAGCAGTGGAGGGACTAGCGGGAGGGCCGCAGATACGCAGTATTTT. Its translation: CASSGGTSGRAADTQYF.

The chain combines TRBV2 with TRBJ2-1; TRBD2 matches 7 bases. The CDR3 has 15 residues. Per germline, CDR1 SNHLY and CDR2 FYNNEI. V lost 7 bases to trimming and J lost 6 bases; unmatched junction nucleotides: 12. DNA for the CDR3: TGTGCCAGCAACACCGGGACTACCACCCTCAATGAGCAGTTCTTC. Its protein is CASNTGTTTLNEQFF.

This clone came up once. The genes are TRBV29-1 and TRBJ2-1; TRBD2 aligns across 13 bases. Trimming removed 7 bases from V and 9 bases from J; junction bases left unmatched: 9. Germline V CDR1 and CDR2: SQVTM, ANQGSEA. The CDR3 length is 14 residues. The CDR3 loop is CSARLAGGKGEQFF. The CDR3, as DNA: TGCAGCGCCAGACTAGCGGGAGGAAAGGGTGAGCAGTTCTTC.

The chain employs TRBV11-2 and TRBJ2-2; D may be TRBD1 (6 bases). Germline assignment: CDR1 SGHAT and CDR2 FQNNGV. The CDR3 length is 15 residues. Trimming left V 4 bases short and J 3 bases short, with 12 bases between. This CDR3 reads CASSSRDTYTGELFF. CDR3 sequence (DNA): TGTGCCAGCAGCTCCAGGGACACTTACACCGGGGAGCTGTTTTTT.

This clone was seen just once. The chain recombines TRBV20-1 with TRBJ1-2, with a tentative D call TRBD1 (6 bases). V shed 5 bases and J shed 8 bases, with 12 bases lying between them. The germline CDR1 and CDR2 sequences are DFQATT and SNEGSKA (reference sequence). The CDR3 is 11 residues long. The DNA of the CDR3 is TGCAGTGCTCCAGGGGAGGGGGGCTACACCTTC. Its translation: CSAPGEGGYTF.

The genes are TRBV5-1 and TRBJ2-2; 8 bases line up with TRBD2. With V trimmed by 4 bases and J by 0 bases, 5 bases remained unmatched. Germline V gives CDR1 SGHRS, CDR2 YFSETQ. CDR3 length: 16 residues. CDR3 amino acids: CASSPGGLANTGELFF. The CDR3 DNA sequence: TGCGCCAGCAGCCCGGGGGGACTAGCGAACACCGGGGAGCTGTTTTTT.

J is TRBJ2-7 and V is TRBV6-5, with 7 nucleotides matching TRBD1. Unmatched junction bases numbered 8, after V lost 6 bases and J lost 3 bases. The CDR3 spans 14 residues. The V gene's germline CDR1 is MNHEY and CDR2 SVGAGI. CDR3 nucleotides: TGTGCCAGCAGGAGGGGACAGCGCTTCTACGAGCAGTACTTC. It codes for CASRRGQRFYEQYF.

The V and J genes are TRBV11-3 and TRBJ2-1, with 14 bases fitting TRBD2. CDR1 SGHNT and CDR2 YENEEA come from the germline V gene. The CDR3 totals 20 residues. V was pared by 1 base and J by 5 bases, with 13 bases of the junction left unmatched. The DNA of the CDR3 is TGTGCCAGCAGCTTAGGCCTGCCCGGGACTAGCGGGAGAATCAACAATGAGCAGTTCTTC. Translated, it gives CASSLGLPGTSGRINNEQFF.

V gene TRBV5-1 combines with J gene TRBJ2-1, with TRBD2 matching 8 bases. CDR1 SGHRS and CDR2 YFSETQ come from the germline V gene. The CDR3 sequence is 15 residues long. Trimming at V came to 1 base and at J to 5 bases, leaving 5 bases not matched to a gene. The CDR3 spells CASSLSSGPHNEQFF. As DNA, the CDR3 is TGCGCCAGCAGCTTGTCTAGCGGGCCCCACAATGAGCAGTTCTTC.

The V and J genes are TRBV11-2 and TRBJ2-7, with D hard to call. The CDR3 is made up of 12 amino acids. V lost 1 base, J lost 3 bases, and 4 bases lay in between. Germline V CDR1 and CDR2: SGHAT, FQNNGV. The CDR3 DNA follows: TGTGCCAGCAGCTTAGGGCTCTACGAGCAGTACTTC. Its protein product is CASSLGLYEQYF.

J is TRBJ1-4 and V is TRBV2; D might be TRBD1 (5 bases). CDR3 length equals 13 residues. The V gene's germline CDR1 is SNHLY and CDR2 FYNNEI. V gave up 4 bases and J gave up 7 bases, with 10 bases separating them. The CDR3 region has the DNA TGTGCCAGCAGTGCCAGGGTTAGTGAAAAACTGTTTTTT. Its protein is CASSARVSEKLFF. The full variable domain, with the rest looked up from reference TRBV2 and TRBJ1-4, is EPEVTQTPSHQVTQMGQEVILRCVPISNHLYFYWYRQILGQKVEFLVSFYNNEISEKSEIFDDQFSVERPDGSNFTLKIRSTKLEDSAMYFCASSARVSEKLFFGSGTQLSVL.

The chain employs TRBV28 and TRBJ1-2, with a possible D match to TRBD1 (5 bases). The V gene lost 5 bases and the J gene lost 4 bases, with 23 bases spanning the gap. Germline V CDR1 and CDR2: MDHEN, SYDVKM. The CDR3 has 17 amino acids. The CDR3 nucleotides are TGTGCCAGCAGTCTAGGGACTCACAGTCCCGCGGGCTATGGCTACACCTTC. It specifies CASSLGTHSPAGYGYTF.